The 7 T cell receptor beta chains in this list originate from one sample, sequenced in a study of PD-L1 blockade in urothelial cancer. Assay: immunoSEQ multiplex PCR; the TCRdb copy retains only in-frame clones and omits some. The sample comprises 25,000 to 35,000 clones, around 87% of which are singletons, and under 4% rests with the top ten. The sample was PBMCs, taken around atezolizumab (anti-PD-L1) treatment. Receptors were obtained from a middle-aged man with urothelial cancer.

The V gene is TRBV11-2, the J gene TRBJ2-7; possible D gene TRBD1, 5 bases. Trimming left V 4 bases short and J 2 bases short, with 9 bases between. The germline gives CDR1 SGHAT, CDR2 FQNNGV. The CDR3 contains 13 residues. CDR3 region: CASSSLRAYEQYF. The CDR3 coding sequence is TGTGCCAGCAGCTCCCTCAGGGCCTACGAGCAGTACTTC.

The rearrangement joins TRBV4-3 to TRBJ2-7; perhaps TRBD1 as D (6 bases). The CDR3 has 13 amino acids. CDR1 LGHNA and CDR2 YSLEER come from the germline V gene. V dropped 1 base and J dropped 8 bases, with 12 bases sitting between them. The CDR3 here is CASSQVSRDKQYF. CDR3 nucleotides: TGCGCCAGCAGCCAAGTGTCCCGGGACAAGCAGTACTTC.

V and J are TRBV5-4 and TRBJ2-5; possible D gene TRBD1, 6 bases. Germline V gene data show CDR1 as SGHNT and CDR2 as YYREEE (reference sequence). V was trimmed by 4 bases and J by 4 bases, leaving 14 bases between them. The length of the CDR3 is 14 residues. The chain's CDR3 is CASSVSRGSETQYF. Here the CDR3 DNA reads TGTGCCAGCAGCGTATCCAGGGGATCAGAGACCCAGTACTTC.

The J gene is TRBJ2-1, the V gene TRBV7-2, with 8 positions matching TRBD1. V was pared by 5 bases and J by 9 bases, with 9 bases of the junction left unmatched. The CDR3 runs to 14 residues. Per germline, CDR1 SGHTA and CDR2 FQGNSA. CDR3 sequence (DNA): TGTGCCAGCAGCCGACACCAGGGGGCCTTTGAGCAGTTCTTC. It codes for CASSRHQGAFEQFF.

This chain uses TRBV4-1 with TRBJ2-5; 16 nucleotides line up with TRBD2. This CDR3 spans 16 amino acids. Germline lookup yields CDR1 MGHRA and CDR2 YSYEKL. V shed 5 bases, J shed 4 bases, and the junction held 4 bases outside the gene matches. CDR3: CASSKGLAGGSETQYF. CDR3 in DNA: TGCGCCAGCAGCAAGGGACTAGCGGGGGGGTCAGAGACCCAGTACTTC.

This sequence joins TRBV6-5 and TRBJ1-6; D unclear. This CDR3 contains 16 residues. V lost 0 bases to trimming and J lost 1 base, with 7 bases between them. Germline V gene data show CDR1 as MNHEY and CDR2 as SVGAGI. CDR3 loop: CASSYSIGSYNSPLHF. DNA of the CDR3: TGTGCCAGCAGTTACTCGATCGGTTCCTATAATTCACCCCTCCACTTT.

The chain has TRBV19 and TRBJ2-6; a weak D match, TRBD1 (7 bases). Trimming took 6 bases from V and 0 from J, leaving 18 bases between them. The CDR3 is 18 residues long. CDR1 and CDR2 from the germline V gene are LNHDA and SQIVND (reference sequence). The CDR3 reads CASRGGDSLSSGANVLTF. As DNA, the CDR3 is TGTGCCAGTAGGGGCGGGGACAGCCTCTCCTCTGGGGCCAACGTCCTGACTTTC.